A single sample is the source of the 17 T cell receptor beta chains below, sequenced in a study of control samples from healthy donors and cancer patients. Measured with immunoSEQ multiplex PCR; TCRdb has only the in-frame clones, and not every one. The table has around 120,000 clones, 75% to 90% seen once; the top ten hold 0.95% to 1.3%. The material sequenced was PBMCs. These receptors were taken from a woman between 45 and 65 years old with colorectal cancer.

The chain carries TRBV28 and TRBJ2-2; 9 bases line up with TRBD1. Germline V lookup: CDR1 MDHEN, CDR2 SYDVKM. V lost 5 bases to trimming and J lost 6 bases; unmatched junction nucleotides: 7. The CDR3 has 15 amino acids. The CDR3 loop reads CASSLGQGRAGELFF. The DNA of the CDR3 is TGTGCCAGCAGTCTGGGACAGGGCAGGGCCGGGGAGCTGTTTTTT.

J is TRBJ1-3 and V is TRBV6-5; 7 bases align to TRBD1. CDR1 is MNHEY, CDR2 SVGAGI, per germline. This CDR3 has 14 amino acids. V shed 6 bases and J 4 bases; nucleotides not matched to a gene: 6. The CDR3 spells CASSPGTVGNTIYF. The CDR3 nucleotides read TGTGCCAGCAGCCCCGGGACAGTGGGAAACACCATATATTTT.

The V call is TRBV9, the J call TRBJ2-7, with TRBD2 matching over 9 bases. This CDR3 spans 13 amino acids. With V trimmed by 5 bases and J by 3 bases, 3 bases remained unmatched. Germline V gene data show CDR1 as SGDLS and CDR2 as YYNGEE. The CDR3 region has the DNA TGTGCCAGCAGTGCGGGGGGGTTCTACGAGCAGTACTTC. It translates to CASSAGGFYEQYF.

The V and J genes are TRBV6-6 and TRBJ1-2, with D tentatively TRBD1 (5 bases). The V gene's germline CDR1 is MNHNY and CDR2 SVGAGI (reference sequence). Deletions cut 5 bases from V and 6 bases from J, with 16 bases between. The CDR3 is made up of 14 amino acids. CDR3 nucleotide sequence: TGTGCCAGCAGTCCATTTCAGGGAGGGAATGGCTACACCTTC. Its protein product is CASSPFQGGNGYTF.

CDR3 nucleotide sequence: TGTGCCAGCAGCAGGGGGGCGGTTGGCTACACCTTC. Translated, it gives CASSRGAVGYTF. This rearrangement joins TRBV28 to TRBJ1-2, with TRBD1 matching over 7 bases. V lost 6 bases, J lost 7 bases, and 5 bases stayed unmatched. Germline V gene sequence: CDR1 MDHEN, CDR2 SYDVKM. This CDR3 contains 12 residues.

J is TRBJ2-2 and V is TRBV2, with 7 positions matching TRBD2. V trimming: 7 bases; J trimming: 1 base; junction bases outside the gene matches: 3. In germline, CDR1 is SNHLY, CDR2 FYNNEI. This CDR3 has 14 amino acids. CDR3 region: CASTTSENTGELFF. The CDR3, as DNA: TGTGCCAGCACCACTAGCGAGAACACCGGGGAGCTGTTTTTT.

The chain is built from TRBV19 and TRBJ2-5; 9 nucleotides agree with TRBD1. Germline CDR1 is LNHDA and CDR2 is SQIVND (reference sequence). This CDR3 spans 13 amino acids. The V segment lost 8 bases and the J segment 2 bases; nucleotides outside the gene matches: 3. The CDR3 DNA reads TGTGCCAGTTCCGACAGGGGGCAAGAGACCCAGTACTTC. It translates to CASSDRGQETQYF.

V is TRBV5-6 and J is TRBJ1-1; a possible D gene is TRBD1 (5 bases). The V gene lost 3 bases and the J gene lost 0 bases, with 9 bases spanning the gap. CDR3 size: 14 residues. CDR1 and CDR2 (germline): SGHDT, YYEEEE. The CDR3 DNA follows: TGTGCCAGCAGCTGGGGGTCCATGAACACTGAAGCTTTCTTT. Its protein is CASSWGSMNTEAFF.

V gene TRBV6-5 combines with J gene TRBJ2-5, with 9 bases matching TRBD1. In germline, CDR1 is MNHEY, CDR2 SVGAGI. The CDR3 consists of 14 residues. V dropped 8 bases and J dropped 1; count of bases not matched to a gene: 5. CDR3 coding DNA: TGTGCCAGCTTAGAGACAGGGGGCCAAGAGACCCAGTACTTC. Translated, it gives CASLETGGQETQYF.

The chain employs TRBV6-5 and TRBJ1-5; 10 bases line up with TRBD1. Germline-derived CDR1 and CDR2 are MNHEY and SVGAGI. Germline trimming cut 5 bases from V and 5 bases from J; bases unmatched to any gene: 3. The CDR3 is 14 amino acids. In DNA form, the CDR3 reads TGTGCCAGCAGTAGACAGGGGGCGGATCAGCCCCAGCATTTT. Translated, it gives CASSRQGADQPQHF.

A single count supports this clone. The chain carries TRBV9 and TRBJ2-1, with 9 bases aligning to TRBD2. CDR1 and CDR2 (germline): SGDLS, YYNGEE. The CDR3 runs to 18 residues. The V gene end was trimmed by 0 bases and the J gene end by 1 base; junction bases not matched to a gene: 8. The CDR3 loop is CASSVGSAGGPSYNEQFF. The CDR3 DNA is TGTGCCAGCAGCGTAGGAAGTGCGGGAGGGCCATCCTACAATGAGCAGTTCTTC.

This clone appeared a single time. J is TRBJ2-5 and V is TRBV6-6, with TRBD1 matching 7 bases. Germline loops: CDR1 MNHNY, CDR2 SVGAGI (reference sequence). Germline trimming cut 5 bases from V and 0 bases from J; bases unmatched to any gene: 3. This CDR3 contains 14 residues. The CDR3 sequence is CASSTTGNQETQYF. The CDR3 region has the DNA TGTGCCAGCAGTACGACAGGGAACCAAGAGACCCAGTACTTC.

V usage is TRBV6-5 and J usage is TRBJ1-2, with D possibly being TRBD1 (5 bases). V was trimmed by 6 bases and J by 4 bases, leaving 9 bases between them. Per the germline V gene, CDR1 is MNHEY and CDR2 is SVGAGI. This CDR3 spans 12 amino acids. The CDR3 coding sequence is TGTGCCAGCAGAGACCAGGGCTATGGCTACACCTTC. Protein product: CASRDQGYGYTF.

The chain is built from TRBV12-3 or TRBV12-4 and TRBJ1-2; no definite D call. The length of the CDR3 is 11 residues. Trimming took 2 bases from V and 2 from J, leaving 0 bases between them. DNA for the CDR3: TGTGCCAGCAGTTTAAACTATGGCTACACCTTC. Translated, it gives CASSLNYGYTF.

The table lists this clone with a few counts. This sequence joins TRBV7-9 and TRBJ2-7; 7 positions match TRBD1. Germline-derived CDR1 and CDR2 are SEHNR and FQNEAQ (reference sequence). With 5 bases clipped from V and 6 bases from J, the junction kept 10 bases outside the gene matches. The CDR3 spans 14 residues. The CDR3 DNA reads TGTGCCAGCAGCGAAAACAGGGGTGAGGGCGAGCAGTACTTC. Translation: CASSENRGEGEQYF.

V gene TRBV11-2 combines with J gene TRBJ2-5; D remains unclear. This CDR3 has 13 residues. The ends were cut back, 1 base at V and 5 bases at J, with 8 bases in the middle. Germline lookup yields CDR1 SGHAT and CDR2 FQNNGV. CDR3: CASSLGPEETQYF. The CDR3 nucleotides read TGTGCCAGCAGCTTAGGTCCGGAGGAGACCCAGTACTTC.

The CDR3, as DNA: TGTGCCAGCAGCTATGGGGGAGGGTCGGAGACCCAGTACTTC. Residues: CASSYGGGSETQYF. The chain couples TRBV7-3 to TRBJ2-5, with 7 positions matching TRBD2. With V trimmed by 4 bases and J by 5 bases, 7 bases remained unmatched. The CDR3 is 14 amino acids. The germline CDR1 and CDR2 sequences are SGHTA and FQGTGA.